One sample yielded the 10 T cell receptor beta chains listed below, sequenced in a study of CD4 T cells in relation to SARS-CoV-2 and coronaviruses. The data were produced by immunoSEQ multiplex PCR, yet TCRdb's version contains in-frame clones alone and is incomplete. This sample has under 70,000 clones, with 80% to 90% found just once. CD4+ T cells from unexposed donors were obtained before the COVID-19 pandemic (2011-2018). The sequencing sample was made of memory CD4+ T cells from PBMCs. These receptors came from a human donor in good health.

The chain joins TRBV28 to TRBJ2-5; 8 bases line up with TRBD1. CDR3 length: 14 amino acids. The germline V gene has CDR1 MDHEN and CDR2 SYDVKM. V lost 5 bases to trimming and J lost 4 bases; unmatched junction nucleotides: 6. DNA for the CDR3: TGTGCCAGCAGTCAAGACAGGGGCGGAGAGACCCAGTACTTC. Translated, it gives CASSQDRGGETQYF.

This chain joins TRBV20-1 and TRBJ2-7; the D gene is possibly TRBD2 (6 bases). The CDR3 loop spans 11 amino acids. V was pared by 6 bases and J by 6 bases, with 12 bases between. The V gene's germline CDR1 is DFQATT and CDR2 SNEGSKA (reference sequence). CDR3 in DNA: TGCAGTGCGGCACTAGCTGTCGAGCAGTACTTC. It encodes CSAALAVEQYF.

The chain couples TRBV12-3 or TRBV12-4 to TRBJ2-1; D is perhaps TRBD2 (5 bases). This CDR3 comprises 11 residues. Trimming shortened V by 5 bases and J by 12 bases, and 11 bases separated the two germline ends. In DNA, the CDR3 is TGTGCCAGCAGTCCTAGCCTTCGGCAGTTCTTC. Protein sequence: CASSPSLRQFF.

The chain uses TRBV18 and TRBJ2-2; the D gene could be TRBD1 or TRBD2 (5 bases each). Germline values: CDR1 KGHSH, CDR2 LQKENI. The CDR3 loop spans 16 amino acids. V lost 0 bases and J lost 0, with 8 bases in between. In DNA, the CDR3 is TGTGCCAGCTCACCACCGGTGGGGGCGAACACCGGGGAGCTGTTTTTT. It specifies CASSPPVGANTGELFF.

The rearrangement joins TRBV5-1 to TRBJ2-1, with 9 bases lining up with TRBD2. The CDR3 runs 17 residues. The germline V gene has CDR1 SGHRS and CDR2 YFSETQ. V lost 1 base to trimming and J lost 4 bases; unmatched junction nucleotides: 9. DNA of the CDR3: TGCGCCAGCAGCTTGCCTAGCGGGAATTCGGGGTACAATGAGCAGTTCTTC. It is translated as CASSLPSGNSGYNEQFF.

V usage is TRBV11-3 and J usage is TRBJ2-3, with TRBD2 matching 9 bases. The J segment lost 2 bases and the V segment lost 1 base, leaving 4 bases of the junction unmatched. Per germline, CDR1 SGHNT and CDR2 YENEEA. The CDR3 has 16 amino acids. CDR3 DNA: TGTGCCAGCAGCTTAGGACTAGCGGATCACACAGATACGCAGTATTTT. Protein product: CASSLGLADHTDTQYF. The full variable domain, with the rest looked up from reference TRBV11-3 and TRBJ2-3, is EAGVVQSPRYKIIEKKQPVAFWCNPISGHNTLYWYLQNLGQGPELLIRYENEEAVDDSQLPKDRFSAERLKGVDSTLKIQPAELGDSAVYLCASSLGLADHTDTQYFGPGTRLTVL.

The gene calls are TRBV14 and TRBJ1-3; D perhaps matches TRBD1 (6 bases). CDR3 length: 15 residues. V was shortened by 4 bases and J by 0 bases, with 10 bases between the two germline ends. Germline loops: CDR1 SGHDN, CDR2 FVKESK. The CDR3 region has the DNA TGTGCCAGCAGCCGCAACAGGGTCTCTGGAAACACCATATATTTT. Translation: CASSRNRVSGNTIYF.

The chain is built from TRBV18 and TRBJ2-1, with TRBD2 as a possible D gene (5 bases). CDR3 length: 15 amino acids. Trimming stripped 2 bases from V and 5 bases from J, with 13 bases between. Germline V lookup: CDR1 KGHSH, CDR2 LQKENI. The CDR3 nucleotides are TGTGCCAGCTCACCAAGTCCTAGCACCCACAATGAGCAGTTCTTC. It specifies CASSPSPSTHNEQFF.

The CDR3 sequence: CASSPRQGETQYF. The CDR3 DNA sequence: TGTGCCAGCAGCCCCAGACAGGGAGAGACCCAGTACTTC. This rearrangement joins TRBV7-2 to TRBJ2-5, with TRBD1 matching 7 bases. The CDR3 is made up of 13 amino acids. Germline CDR1 SGHTA, CDR2 FQGNSA. With 5 bases clipped from V and 4 bases from J, the junction kept 4 bases outside the gene matches.

The chain carries TRBV5-5 and TRBJ2-7; D may be TRBD1 or TRBD2 (5 bases each). Germline V gene sequence: CDR1 SGHKS, CDR2 YYEKEE (reference sequence). This CDR3 region has 16 residues. Deletions cut 6 bases from V and 7 bases from J, with 26 bases between. CDR3 protein: CASTQKGTTEVGEQYF. DNA of the CDR3: TGTGCCAGCACACAAAAAGGGACGACGGAGGTTGGGGAGCAGTACTTC. Looking up the rest from reference TRBV5-5 and TRBJ2-7 gives the full variable domain: DAGVTQSPTHLIKTRGQQVTLRCSPISGHKSVSWYQQVLGQGPQFIFQYYEKEERGRGNFPDRFSARQFPNYSSELNVNALLLGDSALYLCASTQKGTTEVGEQYFGPGTRLTVT.